A single sample is the source of the 27 T cell receptor beta chains below, sequenced in a study of blood T cell repertoires in COVID-19. Clones were read by immunoSEQ multiplex PCR, and TCRdb kept only the in-frame ones, dropping some. This repertoire shows fewer than 200,000 clones, 70% to 85% found once; its top ten account for more than 4%. The sample was PBMCs or T cells enriched from blood (not recorded which). These receptors were collected from a woman aged 60-75 years with acute COVID-19.

The gene calls are TRBV30 and TRBJ2-5; maybe TRBD2 (6 bases). The CDR3 totals 13 residues. Trimming shortened V by 6 bases and J by 5 bases, and 16 bases separated the two germline ends. Germline V gene lookup returns CDR1 GTSNPN and CDR2 SVGIG (reference sequence). The CDR3 sequence is CACSPGEEETQYF. DNA of the CDR3: TGTGCCTGCTCCCCGGGAGAGGAGGAGACCCAGTACTTC. Drawing the rest from reference TRBV30 and TRBJ2-5, the complete variable domain is SQTIHQWPATLVQPVGSPLSLECTVEGTSNPNLYWYRQAAGRGLQLLFYSVGIGQISSEVPQNLSASRPQDRQFILSSKKLLLSDSGFYLCACSPGEEETQYFGPGTRLLVL.

The chain has TRBV9 and TRBJ2-3; 9 bases agree with TRBD2. Looked up from germline, CDR1 is SGDLS and CDR2 is YYNGEE. V gave up 3 bases and J gave up 1 base; unmatched junction bases: 6. The CDR3 has 16 residues. This CDR3 reads CASSEERGAGTDTQYF. CDR3 coding DNA: TGTGCCAGCAGCGAGGAGCGGGGGGCTGGCACAGATACGCAGTATTTT. Looking up the rest from reference TRBV9 and TRBJ2-3 gives the full variable domain: DSGVTQTPKHLITATGQRVTLRCSPRSGDLSVYWYQQSLDQGLQFLIQYYNGEERAKGNILERFSAQQFPDLHSELNLSSLELGDSALYFCASSEERGAGTDTQYFGPGTRLTVL.

The J gene is TRBJ2-5, the V gene TRBV6-5; TRBD2 agrees at 7 bases. The J segment lost 3 bases and the V segment lost 6 bases, leaving 4 bases of the junction unmatched. CDR3 size: 13 residues. Germline V gives CDR1 MNHEY, CDR2 SVGAGI. DNA of the CDR3: TGTGCCAGCAGGGGGGGGAGGGAAGAGACCCAGTACTTC. It is translated as CASRGGREETQYF.

V is TRBV10-2 and J is TRBJ1-1, with 7 bases identical to TRBD1. The V and J ends lost 8 bases and 4 bases, in that order; junction bases with no gene match: 7. The CDR3 is made up of 13 amino acids. In germline, CDR1 is WSHSY, CDR2 SAAADI. The CDR3: CASQPQGSTEAFF. CDR3 coding DNA: TGCGCCAGCCAACCACAGGGGAGCACTGAAGCTTTCTTT.

This rearrangement joins TRBV2 to TRBJ1-2; D unclear. The CDR3 has 14 amino acids. Germline loops: CDR1 SNHLY, CDR2 FYNNEI. Trimming took 5 bases from V and 0 from J, leaving 10 bases between them. Written as DNA, the CDR3 is TGTGCCAGCAGTCGGGTGAGAGCTAACTATGGCTACACCTTC. This gives the protein CASSRVRANYGYTF.

V and J are TRBV7-2 and TRBJ2-3, with TRBD2 matching over 12 bases. This CDR3 region has 17 residues. The trim removed 2 bases at V and 0 bases at J, leaving 3 bases unmatched. The V gene's germline CDR1 is SGHTA and CDR2 FQGNSA. Written as DNA, the CDR3 is TGTGCCAGCAGCTTAACTCTAGCGGGAGGGAGCACAGATACGCAGTATTTT. Amino acids: CASSLTLAGGSTDTQYF.

This chain links TRBV7-9 with TRBJ1-2; no clear D. The CDR3 runs to 11 residues. V dropped 3 bases and J dropped 7 bases, with 6 bases sitting between them. Germline CDR1 reads SEHNR; CDR2 reads FQNEAQ (reference sequence). CDR3 DNA: TGTGCCAGCAGCTTGGGCCTTGGCTACACCTTC. Amino acid sequence: CASSLGLGYTF.

In DNA form, the CDR3 reads TGTGCCAGCAGTTTATCCGGGAACCCGAACACTGAAGCTTTCTTT. Translating gives CASSLSGNPNTEAFF. This chain links TRBV28 with TRBJ1-1; no definite D call. V was cut by 1 base and J by 1 base, with 10 bases left in between. Looked up from germline, CDR1 is MDHEN and CDR2 is SYDVKM. The CDR3 runs to 15 residues.

The V call is TRBV29-1, the J call TRBJ1-1, with 9 bases aligning to TRBD1. Germline assignment: CDR1 SQVTM and CDR2 ANQGSEA. Unmatched junction bases numbered 11, after V lost 2 bases and J lost 4 bases. This CDR3 has 16 residues. The CDR3 nucleotides are TGCAGCGTTGAAAAATGGGACAGGGTCCTATCCACTGAAGCTTTCTTT. Its translation: CSVEKWDRVLSTEAFF.

The rearrangement uses TRBV5-5 and TRBJ1-5; D is perhaps TRBD1 (5 bases). Trimming removed 4 bases from V and 4 bases from J, with 15 bases in between. CDR3 size: 15 residues. Germline assignment: CDR1 SGHKS and CDR2 YYEKEE (reference sequence). CDR3 in DNA: TGTGCCAGCAGCACGTTTTATGGGGCAAATCAGCCCCAGCATTTT. It codes for CASSTFYGANQPQHF.

Only a few counts were recorded for this clone. This sequence joins TRBV19 and TRBJ1-1; 7 bases are a match to TRBD1. The CDR3 loop spans 15 amino acids. CDR1 and CDR2 (germline): LNHDA, SQIVND (reference sequence). With V trimmed by 8 bases and J by 0 bases, 9 bases remained unmatched. CDR3 coding DNA: TGTGCCAGTTTGGGCCCGGGACAGTTGAACACTGAAGCTTTCTTT. It codes for CASLGPGQLNTEAFF. Complete variable domain (other parts from reference TRBV19 and TRBJ1-1): DGGITQSPKYLFRKEGQNVTLSCEQNLNHDAMYWYRQDPGQGLRLIYYSQIVNDFQKGDIAEGYSVSREKKESFPLTVTSAQKNPTAFYLCASLGPGQLNTEAFFGQGTRLTVV.

This clone was detected only a few times. This chain joins TRBV12-3 or TRBV12-4 and TRBJ2-7, with no clear D. The CDR3 spans 12 residues. V lost 0 bases and J 5 bases, leaving 5 bases between the germline ends. In DNA, the CDR3 is TGTGCCAGCAGTTTAGCGCGGAACGAGCAGTACTTC. Translated, it gives CASSLARNEQYF.

This clone was detected many times. The chain recombines TRBV4-1 with TRBJ1-1; the D is unclear. The CDR3 is 12 amino acids. Germline V gene lookup returns CDR1 MGHRA and CDR2 YSYEKL. Trimming removed 0 bases from V and 10 bases from J, with 9 bases in between. Written as DNA, the CDR3 is TGCGCCAGCAGCCAAGACGGCCAGCGAGCTTTCTTT. This gives the protein CASSQDGQRAFF.

This chain uses TRBV27 with TRBJ2-3; 9 positions match TRBD1. J lost 0 bases, V lost 5 bases, and 3 bases had no gene match. CDR3 length: 15 residues. CDR1 and CDR2 from the germline V gene are MNHEY and SMNVEV (reference sequence). This CDR3 is CASSPDRGSTDTQYF. The DNA for the CDR3 is TGTGCCAGCAGTCCGGACAGGGGTAGCACAGATACGCAGTATTTT.

This sequence joins TRBV5-1 and TRBJ1-4; tentative D call: TRBD1 (5 bases). Trimming took off 1 base at V and 5 bases at J, with 9 bases between the two ends. The CDR3 has 14 amino acids. Germline V CDR1 and CDR2: SGHRS, YFSETQ. For the CDR3, the DNA is TGCGCCAGCAGCTTGAGTAGGGGCAATGAAAAACTGTTTTTT. It codes for CASSLSRGNEKLFF.

This clone was seen a handful of times. This rearrangement joins TRBV10-1 to TRBJ1-1; 7 positions match TRBD1. The CDR3 covers 15 residues. The ends lost 2 bases at V and 4 bases at J; junction bases unmatched: 7. Germline assignment: CDR1 WNHNN and CDR2 SYGVQD (reference sequence). CDR3 in DNA: TGCGCCAGCAGTGAGGGACAGGCAGGTGCCACTGAAGCTTTCTTT. Translated, it gives CASSEGQAGATEAFF.

The rearrangement joins TRBV4-1 to TRBJ1-2; D is unresolved. The germline V gene encodes CDR1 MGHRA and CDR2 YSYEKL. Trimming shortened V by 1 base and J by 0 bases, and 18 bases separated the two germline ends. The CDR3 contains 18 residues. The CDR3 loop is CASSQVLAGTDSNYGYTF. The CDR3 DNA sequence: TGCGCCAGCAGCCAAGTGTTGGCGGGAACGGATTCTAACTATGGCTACACCTTC.

The chain links TRBV11-2 to TRBJ2-7; no reliable D call. This CDR3 has 13 amino acids. From germline, CDR1 is SGHAT and CDR2 FQNNGV. Trimming cost V 5 bases and J 4 bases, with 12 bases left between them. The chain's CDR3 is CASSPLPFYEQYF. The CDR3 DNA reads as TGTGCCAGCAGCCCACTCCCCTTTTACGAGCAGTACTTC.

This chain joins TRBV7-9 and TRBJ1-3, with D unclear. CDR1 and CDR2 (germline): SEHNR, FQNEAQ (reference sequence). V lost 2 bases and J 0 bases, leaving 8 bases between the germline ends. The CDR3 loop spans 15 amino acids. The CDR3 spells CASSLKGSSGNTIYF. The CDR3 DNA is TGTGCCAGCAGCTTAAAAGGGAGCTCTGGAAACACCATATATTTT.

The sample holds many counts of this clone. The chain is built from TRBV4-2 and TRBJ2-2; D is unclear. Trimming removed 0 bases from V and 4 bases from J, with 12 bases in between. The CDR3 runs to 16 residues. Germline V CDR1 and CDR2: LGHNA, YNFKEQ. The CDR3 DNA reads TGTGCCAGCAGCCAAGATCTTTGGGCCGTCACCGGGGAGCTGTTTTTT. Protein product: CASSQDLWAVTGELFF.

This chain connects TRBV27 to TRBJ1-4, with TRBD1 matching over 7 bases. Per the germline V gene, CDR1 is MNHEY and CDR2 is SMNVEV (reference sequence). The J segment lost 5 bases and the V segment lost 6 bases, leaving 9 bases of the junction unmatched. The CDR3 has 15 residues. The CDR3 loop is CASRTRQGTNEKLFF. DNA for the CDR3: TGTGCCAGCAGAACAAGACAGGGCACAAATGAAAAACTGTTTTTT.

The chain uses TRBV7-6 and TRBJ2-7; 14 bases are shared with TRBD2. Unmatched junction bases numbered 3, after V lost 4 bases and J lost 1 base. This CDR3 has 16 amino acids. Germline V gene sequence: CDR1 SGHVS, CDR2 FNYEAQ. The CDR3 DNA reads TGTGCCAGCAGCTCTAGACTAGCGGGAGGGTCCTACGAGCAGTACTTC. This translates into CASSSRLAGGSYEQYF.

The rearrangement links TRBV7-6 to TRBJ2-3, with D hard to call. This CDR3 contains 15 residues. The germline gives CDR1 SGHVS, CDR2 FNYEAQ. V gave up 5 bases and J gave up 0 bases, with 12 bases separating them. CDR3 region: CASSARSRSTDTQYF. The CDR3 DNA is TGTGCCAGCAGCGCGAGGTCTAGAAGCACAGATACGCAGTATTTT.

This clone appeared a few times. The chain recombines TRBV2 with TRBJ1-2, with 9 bases that match TRBD1. Germline CDR1 reads SNHLY; CDR2 reads FYNNEI. The CDR3 runs to 15 residues. Unmatched junction bases numbered 12, after V lost 5 bases and J lost 8 bases. The CDR3 loop reads CASSFIPQGAKGYTF. The CDR3 DNA reads TGTGCCAGCAGTTTTATTCCACAGGGGGCTAAAGGCTACACCTTC.

There are a few counts of this clone. The chain combines TRBV4-3 with TRBJ2-1; possible D gene TRBD2, 6 bases. The CDR3 runs to 13 residues. Between the trimmed V and J ends, which lost 0 bases and 10 bases, there was a span of 10 bases. CDR1 is LGHNA and CDR2 is YSLEER in the germline V gene. This CDR3 reads CASSQDGGREQFF. As DNA, the CDR3 is TGCGCCAGCAGCCAAGATGGAGGGAGGGAGCAGTTCTTC.

The V call is TRBV28, the J call TRBJ2-3; maybe TRBD2 (5 bases). The length of the CDR3 is 14 residues. The V end was cut by 5 bases, the J end by 3 bases, with 12 bases between. Germline V gene data show CDR1 as MDHEN and CDR2 as SYDVKM. The CDR3 sequence is CASSPLGRTDTQYF. In DNA form, the CDR3 reads TGTGCCAGCAGTCCGTTGGGGAGAACAGATACGCAGTATTTT.

The CDR3 loop reads CASSGTALIDTQYF. The CDR3, as DNA: TGCGCCAGCAGCGGGACAGCGCTTATAGATACGCAGTATTTT. The gene calls are TRBV10-1 and TRBJ2-3; TRBD1 agrees at 7 bases. CDR1 and CDR2 (germline): WNHNN, SYGVQD (reference sequence). V lost 6 bases, J lost 5 bases, and 8 bases stayed unmatched. The CDR3 totals 14 residues.